The 14 T cell receptor beta chains in this list originate from one sample, sequenced in a study of shared clonotypes between healthy human individuals. The repertoire was sequenced with immunoSEQ multiplex PCR; TCRdb's copy has only in-frame clones and lacks some. The sample has more than 1 million clones; around three quarters are singletons. The sample taken for sequencing was memory CD4+ T cells from PBMCs. Described subset: CD45RA-negative fraction. Receptors originate from a man aged 18 to 29 in good health. Some clones in this sample may be carry-over from other donors' samples.

The chain joins TRBV28 to TRBJ2-7; 11 nucleotides line up with TRBD1. This CDR3 is 15 amino acids long. J lost 7 bases, V lost 4 bases, and 9 bases had no gene match. Germline V CDR1 and CDR2: MDHEN, SYDVKM. The CDR3 nucleotides read TGTGCCAGCAGTTCCGGACAGGGGGCCCCCAAGGAGCAGTACTTC. This codes for CASSSGQGAPKEQYF.

The chain uses TRBV4-3 and TRBJ2-3, with D uncertain. This CDR3 comprises 16 residues. Germline CDR1 is LGHNA and CDR2 is YSLEER. Deletions cut 3 bases from V and 0 bases from J, with 13 bases between. The CDR3 is CASSQASAASTDTQYF. The DNA of the CDR3 is TGCGCCAGCAGCCAGGCCTCGGCCGCTAGCACAGATACGCAGTATTTT.

CDR3 nucleotides: TGCGCCAGCAGCCCTGGGACTAGCGGGAGGGCCAGGCAGTTCTTC. Translating gives CASSPGTSGRARQFF. V gene TRBV5-1 combines with J gene TRBJ2-1; 16 bases align to TRBD2. CDR3 length: 15 amino acids. V was pared by 4 bases and J by 12 bases, with 7 bases of the junction left unmatched. Germline lookup yields CDR1 SGHRS and CDR2 YFSETQ.

This clone came up a few times. The chain employs TRBV6-5 and TRBJ1-5, with D unresolved. The CDR3 covers 16 residues. Germline V CDR1 and CDR2: MNHEY, SVGAGI. The V gene lost 4 bases and the J gene lost 5 bases, with 18 bases spanning the gap. The CDR3 reads CASSSTQLMGDQPQHF. CDR3 in DNA: TGTGCCAGCAGTTCGACCCAGCTCATGGGCGATCAGCCCCAGCATTTT.

V gene TRBV30 combines with J gene TRBJ2-7; 11 bases map to TRBD2. Trimming removed 3 bases from V and 6 bases from J; junction bases left unmatched: 13. From germline, CDR1 is GTSNPN and CDR2 SVGIG (reference sequence). The CDR3 totals 16 residues. The CDR3 bases are TGTGCCTGGAGCGCCCTAGCGGGAGGAGGGTCGATCGAGCAGTACTTC. Translation: CAWSALAGGGSIEQYF.

J is TRBJ2-2 and V is TRBV7-6, with D unresolved. The CDR3 covers 13 residues. The V gene lost 5 bases and the J gene lost 6 bases, with 10 bases spanning the gap. Germline lookup yields CDR1 SGHVS and CDR2 FNYEAQ. The CDR3 loop reads CASSPRKAGELFF. The CDR3 nucleotides are TGTGCCAGCAGCCCCCGTAAGGCCGGGGAGCTGTTTTTT.

The rearrangement joins TRBV7-3 to TRBJ2-4, with TRBD2 matching 10 bases. V shed 2 bases and J 5 bases; nucleotides not matched to a gene: 6. Germline assignment: CDR1 SGHTA and CDR2 FQGTGA. The length of the CDR3 is 16 residues. CDR3 bases: TGTGCCAGCAGCTTAGGTATAGCGGGAGGTGAAAACATTCAGTACTTC. This encodes CASSLGIAGGENIQYF. Combining the CDR3 with reference TRBV7-3 and TRBJ2-4 gives the whole variable domain GAGVSQTPSNKVTEKGKYVELRCDPISGHTALYWYRQSLGQGPEFLIYFQGTGAADDSGLPNDRFFAVRPEGSVSTLKIQRTERGDSAVYLCASSLGIAGGENIQYFGAGTRLSVL.

The sample holds a few counts of this clone. The gene calls are TRBV4-1 and TRBJ1-1; possible D gene TRBD1, 6 bases. Germline CDR1 and CDR2: MGHRA and YSYEKL. Deletions cut 1 base from V and 4 bases from J, with 13 bases between. This CDR3 region has 15 residues. CDR3 protein: CASSQVGQGTTEAFF. The CDR3 DNA is TGCGCCAGCAGCCAAGTGGGGCAGGGGACCACTGAAGCTTTCTTT.

A single count supports this clone. V gene TRBV10-3 combines with J gene TRBJ2-6, with 8 bases fitting TRBD1. V gave up 6 bases and J gave up 17 bases; unmatched junction bases: 9. This CDR3 spans 12 amino acids. Germline-derived CDR1 and CDR2 are ENHRY and SYGVKD. The CDR3 sequence: CAIRDKTGEVTF. Here the CDR3 DNA reads TGTGCCATCAGGGATAAGACAGGGGAGGTGACTTTC.

The V and J genes are TRBV28 and TRBJ2-5; 8 nucleotides match TRBD2. This CDR3 has 16 residues. The V gene's germline CDR1 is MDHEN and CDR2 SYDVKM. Trimming at V came to 3 bases and at J to 0 bases, leaving 6 bases not matched to a gene. CDR3 nucleotide sequence: TGTGCCAGCAGTTTGGGGGCGGGAGGTCACCAAGAGACCCAGTACTTC. Residues: CASSLGAGGHQETQYF.

J is TRBJ2-2 and V is TRBV28; 8 bases match TRBD2. The CDR3 contains 17 residues. Losses at the gene ends were 6 bases for V and 0 bases for J; bases not matched to a gene: 9. Germline assignment: CDR1 MDHEN and CDR2 SYDVKM. In DNA form, the CDR3 reads TGTGCCAGCAGCCCAAGACTAGCGTCCGCGAACACCGGGGAGCTGTTTTTT. Translation: CASSPRLASANTGELFF.

V gene TRBV28 combines with J gene TRBJ2-2; 9 bases line up with TRBD1. Germline CDR1 MDHEN, CDR2 SYDVKM. The junction had 6 bases not matched to a gene; V was cut back by 7 bases and J by 6 bases. This CDR3 contains 14 residues. The CDR3 DNA follows: TGTGCCAGCACCAGGACAGGGGTCCCCGGGGAGCTGTTTTTT. This gives the protein CASTRTGVPGELFF.

Notes on this clone: The sample holds other DNA sequences that translate to the same CDR3. V is TRBV5-1 and J is TRBJ1-1; TRBD1 matches 7 bases. Germline values: CDR1 SGHRS, CDR2 YFSETQ. The CDR3 runs 14 residues. V lost 4 bases and J lost 0; bases outside the gene matches: 3. CDR3 region: CASSPDRVNTEAFF. DNA of the CDR3: TGCGCCAGCAGCCCCGACAGGGTGAACACTGAAGCTTTCTTT.

The chain links TRBV7-2 to TRBJ2-3; D is uncertain. This CDR3 comprises 16 residues. Germline V gene lookup returns CDR1 SGHTA and CDR2 FQGNSA. The V and J ends lost 1 base and 7 bases respectively, with 18 bases between them. In DNA, the CDR3 is TGTGCCAGCAGCTTAGGAGGACCGGCCATATCGCATACGCAGTATTTT. It translates to CASSLGGPAISHTQYF.